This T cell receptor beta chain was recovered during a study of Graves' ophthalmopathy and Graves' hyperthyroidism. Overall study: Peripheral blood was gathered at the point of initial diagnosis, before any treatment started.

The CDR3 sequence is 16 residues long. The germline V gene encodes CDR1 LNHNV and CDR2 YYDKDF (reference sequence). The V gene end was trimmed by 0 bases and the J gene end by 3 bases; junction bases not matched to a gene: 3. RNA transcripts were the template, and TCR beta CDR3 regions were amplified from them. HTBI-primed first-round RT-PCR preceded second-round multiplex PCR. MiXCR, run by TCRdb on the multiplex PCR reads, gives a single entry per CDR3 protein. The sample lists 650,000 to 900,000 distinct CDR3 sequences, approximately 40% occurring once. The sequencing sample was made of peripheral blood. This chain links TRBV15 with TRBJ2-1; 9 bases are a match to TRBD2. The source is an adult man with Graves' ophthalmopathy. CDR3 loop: CATSRDWREGYNEQFF. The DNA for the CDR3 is TGTGCCACCAGCAGAGATTGGCGGGAGGGCTACAATGAGCAGTTCTTC.